A selection of T cell receptor beta chains follows, all from one sample in a study of shared clonotypes between healthy human individuals. Libraries were prepared by immunoSEQ multiplex PCR; TCRdb keeps only in-frame clonotypes and omits some of them. This sample yields approximately 500,000 clones, of which about 96% are seen a single time; approximately 0.06% belongs to the top ten. Sequencing used naive CD4+ T cells sorted from blood. The source of these receptors is a woman aged 25 to 39 in good health. The CDR3 runs from the conserved cysteine through the conserved F or W. The D gene is left open where the match is weak. Clone size is not always given. Where it is, it says once, few, many or a class for expanded clones.

abundance	v_gene	d_gene	len	j_gene	CDR3nt	CDR3aa
-	TRBV4-2	TRBD2	15	TRBJ2-4	TGTGCCAGCAGCCAAGACGGGAGGGCCAAAAACATTCAGTACTTC	CASSQDGRAKNIQYF
-	TRBV27	-	16	TRBJ2-2	TGTGCCAGCCTGGTCCACGGCGGGATAAACACCGGGGAGCTGTTTTTT	CASLVHGGINTGELFF
-	TRBV19	-	15	TRBJ1-1	TGTGCCAGTAGTATTTATGGGCAGGAGGACACTGAAGCTTTCTTT	CASSIYGQEDTEAFF
-	TRBV11-3	TRBD2	15	TRBJ2-3	TGTGCCAGCAGCTTCGGCGGGAGGGGAACAGATACGCAGTATTTT	CASSFGGRGTDTQYF
-	TRBV7-9	-	16	TRBJ2-1	TGTGCCAGCAGCTTAGGTAGACAGAGCTCCTACAATGAGCAGTTCTTC	CASSLGRQSSYNEQFF
once	TRBV5-1	-	14	TRBJ2-7	TGCGCCAGCAGCTTGGACACTCTGTCCTACGAGCAGTACTTC	CASSLDTLSYEQYF
-	TRBV4-2	TRBD2	16	TRBJ2-7	TGTGCCAGCAGCCAAGAACGAGCGGGATCATTCTACGAGCAGTACTTC	CASSQERAGSFYEQYF
-	TRBV7-9	-	14	TRBJ1-5	TGTGCCAGCAGCTTCCACAGTAATAATCAGCCCCAGCATTTT	CASSFHSNNQPQHF
-	TRBV19	TRBD2	16	TRBJ2-3	TGTGCCAGTAATCCTAGCGGGAGGGCTGGGCCAGATACGCAGTATTTT	CASNPSGRAGPDTQYF
-	TRBV4-1	-	14	TRBJ1-2	TGCGCCAGCAGCCAAGACAGGGGAAGCTATGGCTACACCTTC	CASSQDRGSYGYTF
-	TRBV6-5	TRBD1	14	TRBJ1-2	TGTGCCAGCAGTGGGACAGGGGCAGCCTATGGCTACACCTTC	CASSGTGAAYGYTF
-	TRBV25-1	TRBD1	15	TRBJ1-4	TGTGCCAGCAGTGAGATGACAGGGGCTGGGGAAAAACTGTTTTTT	CASSEMTGAGEKLFF
-	TRBV5-1	TRBD2	16	TRBJ2-1	TGCGCCAGCAGCCCTACCCTAGCGGGGGGTCACAATGAGCAGTTCTTC	CASSPTLAGGHNEQFF
-	TRBV6-5	-	13	TRBJ2-7	TGTGCCAGCAGTTACGGGCCTGATTACGAGCAGTACTTC	CASSYGPDYEQYF
-	TRBV5-1	TRBD2	14	TRBJ2-5	TGCGCCAGCAGGGACCTAGCGGGCCAAGAGACCCAGTACTTC	CASRDLAGQETQYF
-	TRBV7-6	-	15	TRBJ2-1	TGTGCCAGCAGCTTAGTTGACGGGCTTTACAATGAGCAGTTCTTC	CASSLVDGLYNEQFF
few	TRBV27	TRBD1	13	TRBJ1-2	TGTGCCAGCAGTTCCCTGACAGGGACAGGCTACACCTTC	CASSSLTGTGYTF
-	TRBV30	TRBD2	14	TRBJ2-7	TGTTCTTATACGGTTCCGGGACTAGGATCCGAGCAGTACTTC	CSYTVPGLGSEQYF
-	TRBV11-2	TRBD1	16	TRBJ1-1	TGTGCCAGCAGCTCCATTAGGACAGGGGTGAACACTGAAGCTTTCTTT	CASSSIRTGVNTEAFF
-	TRBV5-5	TRBD2	14	TRBJ2-7	TGTGCCAGCAGAGAAGAACTAGCGCGGTACGAGCAGTACTTC	CASREELARYEQYF
-	TRBV4-1	TRBD1	16	TRBJ2-1	TGCGCCAGCAGCCAAGCTCCAGGGGGCACCTACAATGAGCAGTTCTTC	CASSQAPGGTYNEQFF
-	TRBV2	-	13	TRBJ2-1	TGTGCCAGCAGTGAGCGAAAACGCAATGAGCAGTTCTTC	CASSERKRNEQFF
-	TRBV6-1	-	13	TRBJ1-2	TGTGCCAGCAGTGAAAGGCAGGGTTTCGGCTACACCTTC	CASSERQGFGYTF
-	TRBV10-1	-	13	TRBJ2-1	TGCGCCAGCAGTTTTCAGGGTACCAATGAGCAGTTCTTC	CASSFQGTNEQFF
-	TRBV18	TRBD2	16	TRBJ2-7	TGTGCCAGCTCACCAAGGGGTAGCGGGAGTTCCTACGAGCAGTACTTC	CASSPRGSGSSYEQYF
-	TRBV7-9	-	15	TRBJ2-3	TGTGCCAGCAGCCCTCGGGGACGGCACACAGATACGCAGTATTTT	CASSPRGRHTDTQYF
-	TRBV2	-	14	TRBJ2-3	TGTGCCAGCAGTGAACTAGAAGGCACAGATACGCAGTATTTT	CASSELEGTDTQYF